This TCR beta chain was recovered during a study of T-cell reconstitution after alpha-beta-depleted transplantation in children. The ends were cut back, 5 bases at V and 2 bases at J, with 14 bases in the middle. The germline V gene encodes CDR1 SGHTA and CDR2 FQGNSA. CDR3 length equals 15 residues. Preparation of the TCRbeta library was carried out with unique molecular identifiers. Each CDR3 protein is one row after TCRdb ran MiXCR on the PCR reads. Counted here are about 490,000 distinct CDR3 sequences, about 10% occurring once; the ten biggest clones make up roughly 2%. This clonotype occurred many times.

This sample comprised PBMCs, obtained before TCRalphabeta/CD19-depleted stem cell transplant. The chain joins TRBV7-2 to TRBJ2-3; D uncertain. This TCR came from a child between 2 and 9 years old with inherited bone marrow failure, due to receive a stem cell transplant. CDR3 coding DNA: TGTGCCAGCAGCCTCGACCGATACTCCACAGATACGCAGTATTTT. Translated, it gives CASSLDRYSTDTQYF.